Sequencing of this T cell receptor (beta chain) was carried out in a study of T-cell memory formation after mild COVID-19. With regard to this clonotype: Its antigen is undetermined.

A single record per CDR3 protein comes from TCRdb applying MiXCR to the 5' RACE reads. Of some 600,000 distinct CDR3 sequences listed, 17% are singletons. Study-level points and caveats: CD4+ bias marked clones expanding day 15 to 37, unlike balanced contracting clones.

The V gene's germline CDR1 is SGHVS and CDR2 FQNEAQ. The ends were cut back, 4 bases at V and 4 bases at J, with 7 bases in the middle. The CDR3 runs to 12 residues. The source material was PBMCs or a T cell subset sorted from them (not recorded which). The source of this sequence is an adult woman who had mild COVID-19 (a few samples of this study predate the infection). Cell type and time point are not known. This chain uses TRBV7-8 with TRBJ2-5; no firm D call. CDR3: CASSSPAETQYF. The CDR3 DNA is TGTGCCAGCAGCTCCCCAGCAGAGACCCAGTACTTC.